This T cell receptor (beta chain) was profiled in a study of cytomegalovirus exposure and HLA in healthy donors. Study results and caveats: Specificity of a few CMV-associated chains for CMV antigens was verified in vitro.

This clone turned up a few times. The antigen is unknown. This CDR3 has 14 residues. Germline V gene data show CDR1 as MNHEY and CDR2 as SVGAGI. V lost 4 bases, J lost 7 bases, and 4 bases stayed unmatched. Amplification used 60 Vbeta primers and 13 Jbeta primers. Authors' analysis steps: There were 80 million or so unique TCR beta chains by a later count, and around 10 million of them were shared. TCRdb's copy holds only in-frame clones and misses some; the assay was immunoSEQ multiplex PCR. V, J and clone size reflect that table, while D and trimming were determined from the DNA. The sample yields under 120,000 clones, 60% to 75% seen once.

This receptor was taken from a man aged 35-49 years in good health and CMV-seropositive. The sequencing sample was made of PBMCs. This chain joins TRBV6-5 and TRBJ1-4, with 9 bases identical to TRBD1. The CDR3 here is CASSWTGESEKLFF. The CDR3 DNA is TGTGCCAGCAGTTGGACAGGGGAAAGTGAAAAACTGTTTTTT.